This TCR beta chain appears in the sequencing data of a study of Ad26.COV2.S vaccination and SARS-CoV-2 variants. Study-wide context: Ad26.COV2.S shots went into the muscle once or twice, 56 days apart.

In the case of this clone: Its antigen remains unidentified.

Germline V gene data show CDR1 as SGDLS and CDR2 as YYNGEE. The CDR3 contains 16 residues. Trimming stripped 0 bases from V and 0 bases from J, with 9 bases between. This table comes from immunoSEQ multiplex PCR, and its TCRdb copy is limited to in-frame clones, with some not included. The table lists under 600,000 clones, roughly nine tenths of them singletons. Described treatment: 19 received Ad26.COV2.S at low or high dose, single or two shots; 5 received placebo; per-sample allocation not given. Sample collection was performed on day 63 after the first vaccine or placebo injection. Findings of the study overall: Breadth, reportedly substantial, characterized the spike-specific CD8+ and CD4+ T cell responses after vaccination. The study found similar non-spike TCR breadth in vaccine and placebo recipients. The TCR breadth and depth analyses may have understated or missed part of the total T cell responses.

The chain is built from TRBV9 and TRBJ1-4; D not resolved. The sequence came from a person between 18 and 65 years old who received the Ad26.COV2.S COVID-19 vaccine or a placebo. Sequenced material: peripheral blood, taken in a trial of Ad26.COV2.S vaccine versus placebo. CDR3 nucleotide sequence: TGTGCCAGCAGCGTAGGATTAGTTGCAACTAATGAAAAACTGTTTTTT. This translates into CASSVGLVATNEKLFF.